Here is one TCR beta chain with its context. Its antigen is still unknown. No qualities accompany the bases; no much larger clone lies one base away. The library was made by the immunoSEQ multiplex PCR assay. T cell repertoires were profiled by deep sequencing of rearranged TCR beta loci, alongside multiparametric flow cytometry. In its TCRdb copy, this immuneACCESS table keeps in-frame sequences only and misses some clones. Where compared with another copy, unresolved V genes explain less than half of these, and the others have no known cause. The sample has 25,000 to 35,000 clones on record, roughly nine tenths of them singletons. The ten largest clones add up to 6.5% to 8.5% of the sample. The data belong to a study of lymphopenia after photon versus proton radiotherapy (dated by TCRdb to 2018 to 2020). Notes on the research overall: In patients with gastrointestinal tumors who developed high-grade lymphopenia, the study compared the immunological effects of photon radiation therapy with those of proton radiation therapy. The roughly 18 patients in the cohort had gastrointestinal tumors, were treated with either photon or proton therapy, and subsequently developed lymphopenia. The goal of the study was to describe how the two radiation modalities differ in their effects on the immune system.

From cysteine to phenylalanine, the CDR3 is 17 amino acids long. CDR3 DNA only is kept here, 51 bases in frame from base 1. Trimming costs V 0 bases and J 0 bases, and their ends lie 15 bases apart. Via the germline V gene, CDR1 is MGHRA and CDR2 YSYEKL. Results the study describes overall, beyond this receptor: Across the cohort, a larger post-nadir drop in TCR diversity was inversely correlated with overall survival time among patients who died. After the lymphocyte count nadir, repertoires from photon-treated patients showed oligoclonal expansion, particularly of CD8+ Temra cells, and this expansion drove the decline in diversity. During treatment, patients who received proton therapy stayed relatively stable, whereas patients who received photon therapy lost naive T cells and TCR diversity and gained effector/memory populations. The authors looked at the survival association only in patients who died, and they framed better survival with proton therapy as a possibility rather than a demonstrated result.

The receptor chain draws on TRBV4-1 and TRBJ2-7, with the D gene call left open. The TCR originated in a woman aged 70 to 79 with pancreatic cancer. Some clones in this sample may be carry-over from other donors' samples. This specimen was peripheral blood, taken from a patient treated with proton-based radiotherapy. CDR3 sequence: CASSQETHSPSSYEQYF. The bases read TGCGCCAGCAGCCAAGAGACCCACAGCCCGAGCTCCTACGAGCAGTACTTC.